This T cell receptor (beta chain) was sequenced during a study of T cell repertoires in cytomegalovirus infection. Study-wide context: Recently described HLA-C-restricted plus well-studied HLA-B-restricted CMV epitopes were used. Study conclusions and caveats: Carriage of CMV together with the relevant HLA was identifiable through cumulative public TCR beta family frequency.

Germline V CDR1 and CDR2: SGHTA, FQGNSA. The CDR3 has 15 residues. V was trimmed by 5 bases and J by 0 bases, leaving 11 bases between them. In TCRdb, the reads were re-called with MiXCR into one record per CDR3 protein. The sample carries a few hundred thousand distinct CDR3 sequences, approximately 40% recorded once. In its sample, this clonotype was seen many times. Its antigen is not identified. V gene TRBV7-2 combines with J gene TRBJ2-1; D is unresolved. The sample in question was cultured PBMCs, obtained from culture after CMV antigen stimulation. The clonotype was recovered from a human donor in good health (CMV status not recorded). Some clones in this sample may be carry-over from other donors' samples. CDR3 sequence (DNA): TGTGCCAGCAGCCCCCTCGGGCCCTCCTACAATGAGCAGTTCTTC. Amino acids: CASSPLGPSYNEQFF.